The next 20 T cell receptor beta chains were all read from a single sample in a study of vaccination and CD4 T cells after COVID-19. No cognate antigen is known for these TCRs. Cultured CD4+ T cells had their DNA profiled by the Oncomine TCR Beta short-read assay. One entry per CDR3 protein, called by TCRdb with MiXCR from the PCR reads. Here the sample spans about 20,000 distinct CDR3 sequences, around 50% being singletons. Treatment specified: approximately 11-day PBMC culture with coronavirus spike peptide pools or control peptides (ViraFEST assay). The specimen sequenced was CD4+ T cells from blood, cultured in vitro. These receptors were collected from a human donor who had recovered from COVID-19.

This clonotype was detected only once. V and J are TRBV7-2 and TRBJ2-5; no firm D call. Germline CDR1 SGHTA, CDR2 FQGNSA. Trimming left V 2 bases short and J 6 bases short, with 16 bases between. The CDR3 runs 15 residues. The CDR3 sequence is CASSLSSGGEKTQYF. The CDR3 DNA reads as TGTGCCAGCAGCTTATCGTCGGGTGGGGAAAAGACCCAGTACTTC.

In DNA, the CDR3 is TGCGCCAGCAGGGGTCAGGTGAACACTGAAGCTTTCTTT. This gives the protein CASRGQVNTEAFF. The chain recombines TRBV5-1 with TRBJ1-1; D is ambiguous. Per germline, CDR1 SGHRS and CDR2 YFSETQ. Trimming removed 5 bases from V and 0 bases from J, with 8 bases in between. CDR3 length: 13 amino acids.

This clonotype was counted once. The V and J genes are TRBV14 and TRBJ2-5, with D perhaps TRBD1 or TRBD2 (5 bases each). Germline V lookup: CDR1 SGHDN, CDR2 FVKESK. Trimming stripped 0 bases from V and 5 bases from J, with 13 bases between. CDR3 length: 15 amino acids. The CDR3 sequence: CASSQDLWGGETQYF. The CDR3 DNA reads TGTGCCAGCAGCCAAGATCTTTGGGGCGGGGAGACCCAGTACTTC.

This clonotype was detected only a few times. The V and J genes are TRBV15 and TRBJ2-2, with D unclear. CDR1 is LNHNV, CDR2 YYDKDF, per germline (reference sequence). Trimming removed 0 bases from V and 6 bases from J, with 5 bases in between. This CDR3 region has 13 residues. As DNA, the CDR3 is TGTGCCACCAGCAGAGATTCGGCCGGGGAGCTGTTTTTT. Its translation: CATSRDSAGELFF. Full variable domain (rest looked up from reference TRBV15 and TRBJ2-2): DAMVIQNPRYQVTQFGKPVTLSCSQTLNHNVMYWYQQKSSQAPKLLFHYYDKDFNNEADTPDNFQSRRPNTSFCFLDIRSPGLGDTAMYLCATSRDSAGELFFGEGSRLTVL.

The chain carries TRBV25-1 and TRBJ2-3; D might be TRBD1 (5 bases). The germline V gene has CDR1 MGHDK and CDR2 SYGVNS. Trimming removed 4 bases at V and 5 bases at J, with 10 bases between. The CDR3 runs to 13 residues. Here the CDR3 reads CASSGQGLDTQYF. The CDR3 nucleotides are TGTGCCAGCAGTGGGCAGGGATTAGATACGCAGTATTTT.

This sequence joins TRBV7-9 and TRBJ2-1, with D possibly being TRBD1 (6 bases). V lost 3 bases and J 9 bases, leaving 15 bases between the germline ends. CDR1 is SEHNR and CDR2 is FQNEAQ in the germline V gene (reference sequence). There are 14 residues in the CDR3. CDR3 coding DNA: TGTGCCAGCAGCTTTTCCACGGTAGGGGGTGAGCAGTTCTTC. The encoded protein is CASSFSTVGGEQFF.

The rearrangement joins TRBV25-1 to TRBJ1-3; 8 nucleotides line up with TRBD1. This CDR3 has 14 residues. Trimming took 4 bases from V and 7 from J; bases not matched to a gene: 6. The germline V gene has CDR1 MGHDK and CDR2 SYGVNS. The CDR3 protein is CASSVSGGANTIYF. The CDR3 bases are TGTGCCAGCAGTGTTTCAGGGGGCGCGAACACCATATATTTT.

This clonotype was observed a few times. The J gene is TRBJ2-7, the V gene TRBV27; tentatively, D is TRBD1 or TRBD2 (6 bases each). This CDR3 is built from 14 residues. Germline CDR1 MNHEY, CDR2 SMNVEV (reference sequence). V gave up 6 bases and J gave up 7 bases, with 19 bases separating them. CDR3 loop: CASSHSGDSHEQYF. The CDR3, as DNA: TGTGCCAGCAGCCACTCAGGGGACTCTCATGAGCAGTACTTC.

This clonotype was detected only a few times. This chain uses TRBV24-1 with TRBJ1-6; no firm D call. Germline V lookup: CDR1 KGHDR, CDR2 SFDVKD. The CDR3 is 13 residues long. V was shortened by 5 bases and J by 7 bases, with 8 bases between the two germline ends. This CDR3 reads CATSGGWNSPLHF. Here the CDR3 DNA reads TGTGCCACCAGTGGTGGGTGGAATTCACCCCTCCACTTT.

This clonotype has a handful of counts. The genes are TRBV7-3 and TRBJ2-5; TRBD2 might be the D (5 bases). V was pared by 4 bases and J by 0 bases, with 6 bases between. Germline CDR1 SGHTA, CDR2 FQGTGA. The CDR3 length is 13 residues. The CDR3 spells CASSSGNQETQYF. The CDR3, as DNA: TGTGCCAGCAGCTCCGGGAACCAAGAGACCCAGTACTTC.

This clonotype was recorded once. The chain employs TRBV6-1 and TRBJ2-4; 12 nucleotides agree with TRBD1. Germline V gene data show CDR1 as MNHNS and CDR2 as SASEGT. The CDR3 runs 18 residues. V was clipped by 6 bases and J by 2 bases; unmatched bases: 11. The CDR3 DNA follows: TGTGCCAGCAGGGGACGGGACAGGGGGCCGGTTTCCAAAAACATTCAGTACTTC. Protein: CASRGRDRGPVSKNIQYF.

The CDR3 DNA follows: TGCGCCAGCAGTGAGACGGGACAGGGAAGCTCAAGGGATACGCAGTATTTT. It codes for CASSETGQGSSRDTQYF. This sequence joins TRBV10-1 and TRBJ2-3; 9 nucleotides align to TRBD1. The CDR3 spans 17 residues. CDR1 and CDR2 (germline): WNHNN, SYGVQD (reference sequence). Trimming took 2 bases from V and 6 from J; bases not matched to a gene: 12.

Only a few counts were recorded for this clonotype. J is TRBJ1-6 and V is TRBV5-4; TRBD1 agrees at 7 bases. The V gene's germline CDR1 is SGHNT and CDR2 YYREEE (reference sequence). The CDR3 is 15 residues long. With 0 bases clipped from V and 9 bases from J, the junction kept 6 bases outside the gene matches. The CDR3 protein is CASSLVTGDGSPLHF. The DNA for the CDR3 is TGTGCCAGCAGCTTGGTAACAGGGGATGGTTCACCCCTCCACTTT.

The CDR3 here is CASSVLSQDGYTF. The CDR3 DNA reads as TGTGCCAGCAGCGTCCTCTCCCAGGATGGCTACACCTTC. The chain employs TRBV7-2 and TRBJ1-2, with unresolved D. Germline V gives CDR1 SGHTA, CDR2 FQGNSA. This CDR3 is 13 amino acids long. V was shortened by 5 bases and J by 6 bases, with 13 bases between the two germline ends.

Within the sample, this clonotype is medium-sized. The V call is TRBV6-1, the J call TRBJ2-3; 8 bases are shared with TRBD1. Germline values: CDR1 MNHNS, CDR2 SASEGT. J lost 4 bases, V lost 6 bases, and 6 bases had no gene match. CDR3 length equals 14 residues. CDR3 loop: CASRPDRVSDTQYF. In DNA form, the CDR3 reads TGTGCCAGCAGACCGGACAGGGTGTCAGATACGCAGTATTTT.

The CDR3 sequence: CASSLWERTNYGYTF. The CDR3 DNA sequence: TGTGCCAGCAGTTTATGGGAGCGGACGAACTATGGCTACACCTTC. The chain combines TRBV28 with TRBJ1-2; D not certain. Germline CDR1 reads MDHEN; CDR2 reads SYDVKM. CDR3 length: 15 residues. V lost 0 bases, J lost 2 bases, and 10 bases lay in between.

This clonotype was recorded a few times. The chain couples TRBV4-1 to TRBJ2-5; 12 bases map to TRBD2. Germline trimming cut 3 bases from V and 3 bases from J; bases unmatched to any gene: 8. Germline V CDR1 and CDR2: MGHRA, YSYEKL. The CDR3 spans 17 residues. The CDR3 region has the DNA TGCGCCAGCAGCCAGGACCGAGGACTAGCGGGAAAAGAGACCCAGTACTTC. Protein: CASSQDRGLAGKETQYF.

The chain recombines TRBV4-1 with TRBJ2-3, with 7 bases fitting TRBD1. V gave up 5 bases and J gave up 2 bases; unmatched junction bases: 16. CDR3 size: 18 residues. Germline V gene data show CDR1 as MGHRA and CDR2 as YSYEKL. The CDR3 DNA reads as TGCGCCAGCAGCGACACTGCCGGTAGGGGGCTATACACAGATACGCAGTATTTT. It is translated as CASSDTAGRGLYTDTQYF.

This chain joins TRBV27 and TRBJ2-2, with 8 bases aligning to TRBD1. The germline CDR1 and CDR2 sequences are MNHEY and SMNVEV (reference sequence). The CDR3 is 14 amino acids. The V segment lost 2 bases and the J segment 6 bases; nucleotides outside the gene matches: 2. The CDR3: CASSLGTGAGELFF. Here the CDR3 DNA reads TGTGCCAGCAGTTTAGGGACAGGAGCCGGGGAGCTGTTTTTT.

The chain is built from TRBV18 and TRBJ2-7; D unresolved. Trimming left V 2 bases short and J 0 bases short, with 8 bases between. CDR1 and CDR2 (germline): KGHSH, LQKENI. The CDR3 runs to 14 residues. For the CDR3, the DNA is TGTGCCAGCTCACCATCTCCTAGCTCCTACGAGCAGTACTTC. Residues: CASSPSPSSYEQYF.